The next 13 T cell receptor beta chains were all read from a single sample in a study of blood T cell repertoires in COVID-19. Here immunoSEQ multiplex PCR was the method, and the copy in TCRdb shows in-frame clones only, minus some. The table includes 35,000 to 50,000 clones, around 81% detected once. What was sequenced was peripheral blood. The receptors originated from a woman aged 80 or older with acute or convalescent COVID-19.

The chain has TRBV7-7 and TRBJ2-2; 9 bases align to TRBD1. The CDR3 loop spans 16 amino acids. The germline gives CDR1 SSHAT, CDR2 FNYEAQ (reference sequence). V lost 5 bases to trimming and J lost 5 bases; unmatched junction nucleotides: 9. The CDR3 nucleotides are TGTGCCAGCAGCCGAAGTGGGACAGGGTCAACCGGGGAGCTGTTTTTT. Protein sequence: CASSRSGTGSTGELFF.

The V gene is TRBV10-3, the J gene TRBJ2-3; 7 nucleotides align to TRBD1. CDR1 and CDR2 from the germline V gene are ENHRY and SYGVKD. Trimming cost V 9 bases and J 6 bases; bases outside gene matches: 9. This CDR3 region has 13 residues. The CDR3 bases are TGTGCCATACGTAGAAAGGGGGCCGATACGCAGTATTTT. This translates into CAIRRKGADTQYF.

The chain combines TRBV10-3 with TRBJ1-6; D gene ambiguous. CDR3 size: 14 residues. Germline loops: CDR1 ENHRY, CDR2 SYGVKD. V was cut by 4 bases and J by 5 bases, with 9 bases left in between. The CDR3 region has the DNA TGTGCCATCAGTGTAGGGCGGGATAATTCACCCCTCCACTTT. It is translated as CAISVGRDNSPLHF.

This sequence joins TRBV7-9 and TRBJ2-1; TRBD1 matches at 10 bases. The CDR3 has 15 amino acids. The junction had 11 bases not matched to a gene; V was cut back by 8 bases and J by 7 bases. Germline CDR1 is SEHNR and CDR2 is FQNEAQ (reference sequence). The CDR3 nucleotides read TGTGCCAGCCAGTGGGGACAGGGGCCACGGAATGAGCAGTTCTTC. This encodes CASQWGQGPRNEQFF.

The V call is TRBV19, the J call TRBJ1-5; 9 bases agree with TRBD1. Germline-derived CDR1 and CDR2 are LNHDA and SQIVND (reference sequence). The CDR3 runs to 12 residues. Unmatched junction bases numbered 7, after V lost 10 bases and J lost 9 bases. CDR3 coding DNA: TGTGCCACCGGGACAGGGAAAGGGCCCCAGCATTTT. This encodes CATGTGKGPQHF.

The rearrangement joins TRBV11-2 to TRBJ2-3; no reliable D call. The CDR3 length is 12 residues. CDR1 is SGHAT and CDR2 is FQNNGV in the germline V gene. Trimming removed 5 bases at V and 2 bases at J, with 5 bases between. The DNA for the CDR3 is TGTGCCAGCAGCCCGTCCACAGATACGCAGTATTTT. This sequence encodes CASSPSTDTQYF. Complete variable domain (other parts from reference TRBV11-2 and TRBJ2-3): EAGVAQSPRYKIIEKRQSVAFWCNPISGHATLYWYQQILGQGPKLLIQFQNNGVVDDSQLPKDRFSAERLKGVDSTLKIQPAKLEDSAVYLCASSPSTDTQYFGPGTRLTVL.

Only a few counts were recorded for this clone. This sequence joins TRBV5-1 and TRBJ1-3; the match to TRBD1 covers 7 bases. Germline CDR1 and CDR2: SGHRS and YFSETQ. V trimming: 3 bases; J trimming: 4 bases; junction bases outside the gene matches: 19. CDR3 size: 19 residues. CDR3 in DNA: TGCGCCAGCAGCTCGGACCGGGACAGAGGCTCGATCTGGGGAAACACCATATATTTT. Translating it yields CASSSDRDRGSIWGNTIYF. Full variable domain (rest looked up from reference TRBV5-1 and TRBJ1-3): KAGVTQTPRYLIKTRGQQVTLSCSPISGHRSVSWYQQTPGQGLQFLFEYFSETQRNKGNFPGRFSGRQFSNSRSEMNVSTLELGDSALYLCASSSDRDRGSIWGNTIYFGEGSWLTVV.

The CDR3 DNA reads as TGTGCCAGCAGCCCAGGGGGCGGCACTGAAGCTTTCTTT. Translating it yields CASSPGGGTEAFF. This sequence joins TRBV11-2 and TRBJ1-1; the match to TRBD1 covers 8 bases. The CDR3 covers 13 residues. CDR1 SGHAT and CDR2 FQNNGV come from the germline V gene. J lost 4 bases, V lost 5 bases, and 3 bases had no gene match.

This clone has only a few counts. The rearrangement joins TRBV7-9 to TRBJ2-5; possibly TRBD2 for D (6 bases). Trimming cost V 1 base and J 5 bases, with 11 bases left between them. CDR1 and CDR2 from the germline V gene are SEHNR and FQNEAQ (reference sequence). CDR3 length equals 14 residues. The CDR3 region has the DNA TGTGCCAGCAGCTTAGAAACGGGGGTCGAGACCCAGTACTTC. Translating it yields CASSLETGVETQYF.

The chain carries TRBV7-9 and TRBJ1-1; no firm D call. Trimming stripped 5 bases from V and 1 base from J, with 17 bases between. Germline CDR1 and CDR2: SEHNR and FQNEAQ (reference sequence). The CDR3 runs 16 residues. CDR3 nucleotides: TGTGCCAGCAGCCCGCGTTCGATCGCCACGAACACTGAAGCTTTCTTT. Encoded protein: CASSPRSIATNTEAFF.

The genes are TRBV7-8 and TRBJ1-1; tentatively, D is TRBD1 (6 bases). The CDR3 has 14 amino acids. V lost 5 bases, J lost 2 bases, and 12 bases lay in between. Germline V gene lookup returns CDR1 SGHVS and CDR2 FQNEAQ. The CDR3: CASSPRTDNTEAFF. CDR3 nucleotides: TGTGCCAGCAGCCCTAGGACAGACAACACTGAAGCTTTCTTT.

The chain recombines TRBV6-1 with TRBJ1-5, with D maybe TRBD1 (6 bases). The CDR3 length is 14 residues. V lost 2 bases to trimming and J lost 6 bases, with 11 bases between them. The V gene's germline CDR1 is MNHNS and CDR2 SASEGT. The CDR3: CASSERGMGQPQHF. The CDR3 DNA reads TGTGCCAGCAGTGAAAGGGGGATGGGTCAGCCCCAGCATTTT.

The DNA of the CDR3 is TGTGCCAGCAGCCCCATCGGGGTAAACACTGAAGCTTTCTTT. Protein: CASSPIGVNTEAFF. The rearrangement joins TRBV14 to TRBJ1-1, with D unresolved. The CDR3 totals 14 residues. CDR1 is SGHDN, CDR2 FVKESK, per germline. Trimming cost V 4 bases and J 2 bases, with 11 bases left between them.